This T cell receptor beta chain was profiled in a study of blood T cells in healthy people across ages. Overall study: About one barcoded beta molecule per two T cells came from capture by template switching.

PCR was performed a second time for about 6 to 12 cycles using a sample-barcoded 5' primer and a J-beta primer mix. TCRdb reprocessed the 5' RACE reads via MiXCR and lists one record per CDR3 protein. The data hold approximately 940,000 distinct CDR3 sequences, with roughly 48% observed a single time. This CDR3 is 14 amino acids long. V lost 6 bases to trimming and J lost 0 bases, with 11 bases between them. CDR1 KGHSH and CDR2 LQKENI come from the germline V gene. This chain links TRBV18 with TRBJ1-1; D is ambiguous. The sequence was obtained from a man aged 25 to 40 in good health. The sequenced sample consisted of blood. CDR3 sequence reads: CASSPSSVNTEAFF. For the CDR3, the DNA is TGTGCCAGCTCCCCGTCGTCGGTGAACACTGAAGCTTTCTTT.